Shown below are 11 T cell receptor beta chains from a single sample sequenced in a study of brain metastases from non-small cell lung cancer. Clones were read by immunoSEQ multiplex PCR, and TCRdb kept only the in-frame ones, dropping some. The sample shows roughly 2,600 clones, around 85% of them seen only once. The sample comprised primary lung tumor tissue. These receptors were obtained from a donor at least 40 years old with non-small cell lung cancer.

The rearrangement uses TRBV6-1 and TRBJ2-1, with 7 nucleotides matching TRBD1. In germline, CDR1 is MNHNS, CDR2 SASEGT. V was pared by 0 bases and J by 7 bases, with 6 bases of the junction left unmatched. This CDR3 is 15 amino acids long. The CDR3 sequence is CASSEAPSTGNEQFF. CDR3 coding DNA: TGTGCCAGCAGTGAAGCGCCTTCGACAGGGAATGAGCAGTTCTTC.

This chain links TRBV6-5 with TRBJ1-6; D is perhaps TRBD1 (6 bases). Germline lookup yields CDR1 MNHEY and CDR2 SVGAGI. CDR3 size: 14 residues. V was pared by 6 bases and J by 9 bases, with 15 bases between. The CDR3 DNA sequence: TGTGCCAGCAGACAGGGACTATCGGGTTCACCCCTCCACTTT. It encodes CASRQGLSGSPLHF.

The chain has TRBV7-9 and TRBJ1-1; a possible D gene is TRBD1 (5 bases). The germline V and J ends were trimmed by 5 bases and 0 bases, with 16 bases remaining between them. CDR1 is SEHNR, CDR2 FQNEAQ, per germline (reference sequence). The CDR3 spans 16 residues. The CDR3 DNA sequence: TGTGCCAGCAGCCCCCAACCACAGGTAATGAACACTGAAGCTTTCTTT. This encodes CASSPQPQVMNTEAFF.

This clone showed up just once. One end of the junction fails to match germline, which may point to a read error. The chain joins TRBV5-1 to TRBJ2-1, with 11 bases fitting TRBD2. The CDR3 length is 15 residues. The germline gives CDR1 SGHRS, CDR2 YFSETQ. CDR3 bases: TGCGCTAGCAGCTTAACTAGCGGGAGTCTAGGTGAGCAGTTCTTC. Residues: CASSLTSGSLGEQFF. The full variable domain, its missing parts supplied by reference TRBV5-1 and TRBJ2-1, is KAGVTQTPRYLIKTRGQQVTLSCSPISGHRSVSWYQQTPGQGLQFLFEYFSETQRNKGNFPGRFSGRQFSNSRSEMNVSTLELGDSALYLCASSLTSGSLGEQFFGPGTRLTVL.

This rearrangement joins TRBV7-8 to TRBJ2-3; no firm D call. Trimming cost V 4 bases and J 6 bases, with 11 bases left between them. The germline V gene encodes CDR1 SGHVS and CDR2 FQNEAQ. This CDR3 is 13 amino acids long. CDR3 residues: CASSSDPRDTQYF. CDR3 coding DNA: TGTGCCAGCAGCTCGGACCCCAGGGATACGCAGTATTTT.

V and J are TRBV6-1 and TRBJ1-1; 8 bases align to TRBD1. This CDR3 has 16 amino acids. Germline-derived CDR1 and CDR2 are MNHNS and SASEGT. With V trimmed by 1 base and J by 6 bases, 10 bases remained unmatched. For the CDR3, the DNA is TGTGCCAGCAGTGAAGAGGTAGAACAGGGGGGGTCTGAAGCTTTCTTT. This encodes CASSEEVEQGGSEAFF.

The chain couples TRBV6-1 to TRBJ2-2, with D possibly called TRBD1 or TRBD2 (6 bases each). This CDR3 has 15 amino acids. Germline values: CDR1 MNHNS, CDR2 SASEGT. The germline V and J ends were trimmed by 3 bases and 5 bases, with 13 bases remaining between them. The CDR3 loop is CASSDAGAGTGELFF. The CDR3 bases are TGTGCCAGCAGTGACGCAGGGGCGGGAACCGGGGAGCTGTTTTTT.

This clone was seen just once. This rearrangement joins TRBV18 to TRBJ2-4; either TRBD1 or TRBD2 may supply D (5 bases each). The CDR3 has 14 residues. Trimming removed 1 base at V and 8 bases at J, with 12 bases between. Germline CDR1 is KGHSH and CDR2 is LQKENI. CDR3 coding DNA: TGTGCCAGCTCACCACACGGGGCCGGGGACATTCAGTACTTC. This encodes CASSPHGAGDIQYF. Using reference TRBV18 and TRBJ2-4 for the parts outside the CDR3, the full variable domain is NAGVMQNPRHLVRRRGQEARLRCSPMKGHSHVYWYRQLPEEGLKFMVYLQKENIIDESGMPKERFSAEFPKEGPSILRIQQVVRGDSAAYFCASSPHGAGDIQYFGAGTRLSVL.

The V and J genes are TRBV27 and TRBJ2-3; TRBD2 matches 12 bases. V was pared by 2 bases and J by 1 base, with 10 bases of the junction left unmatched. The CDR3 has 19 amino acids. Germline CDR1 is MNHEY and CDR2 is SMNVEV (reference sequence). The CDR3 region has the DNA TGTGCCAGCAGTTTAATCGGACTAGCGGGGCCCCTTGGCACAGATACGCAGTATTTT. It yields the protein CASSLIGLAGPLGTDTQYF.

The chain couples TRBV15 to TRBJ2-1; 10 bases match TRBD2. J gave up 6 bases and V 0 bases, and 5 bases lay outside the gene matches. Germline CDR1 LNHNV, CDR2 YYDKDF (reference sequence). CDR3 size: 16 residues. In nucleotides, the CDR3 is TGTGCCACCAGCAGAGATCTAGCGGGAGTCTCCAATGAGCAGTTCTTC. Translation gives CATSRDLAGVSNEQFF.

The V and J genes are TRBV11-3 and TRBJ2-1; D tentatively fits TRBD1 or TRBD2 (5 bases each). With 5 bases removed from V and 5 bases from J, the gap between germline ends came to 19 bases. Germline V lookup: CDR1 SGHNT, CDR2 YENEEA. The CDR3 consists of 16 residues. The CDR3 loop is CASSPIRVGDDNEQFF. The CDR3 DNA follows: TGTGCCAGCAGCCCCATCAGGGTGGGAGACGACAATGAGCAGTTCTTC.